What follows is one TCR beta chain and its context. This sample stems from a study of control samples from healthy donors and cancer patients. Clones were read by immunoSEQ multiplex PCR, and TCRdb kept only the in-frame ones, dropping some. The table includes approximately 140,000 clones, 80% to 90% detected once. The germline V and J ends were trimmed by 0 bases and 6 bases, with 23 bases remaining between them. The CDR3 is made up of 18 amino acids. CDR1 SGHKS and CDR2 YYEKEE come from the germline V gene (reference sequence). The sequenced sample consisted of blood. This chain links TRBV5-5 with TRBJ2-3; a weak D match, TRBD2 (5 bases). The receptor comes from a woman in her thirties in good health. This CDR3 is CASSLAVLAGARSDTQYF. CDR3 coding DNA: TGTGCCAGCAGCTTGGCCGTTTTGGCGGGCGCAAGGTCGGATACGCAGTATTTT.